Sequencing of this T cell receptor beta chain was carried out in a study of T cells in tuberculosis. Across the study: Sequenced TCRs come from CD1B-GMM tetramer-binding T cells. In South Africa, adults with active tuberculosis were compared with IGRA-negative and latently infected IGRA-positive adolescents.

Sequencing was performed with immunoSEQ multiplex PCR; in TCRdb, only in-frame clones are kept and a portion is missing. Here the sample spans more than 20,000 clones, roughly nine tenths being singletons. Each clinical donor contributed on average about 100,000 T cells from unsorted cryopreserved PBMC. Comments on this clone: Its antigen is currently unknown.

The CDR3 consists of 17 residues. Trimming removed 4 bases from V and 4 bases from J; junction bases left unmatched: 6. The germline CDR1 and CDR2 sequences are SGDLS and YYNGEE. The study's findings and limits: GEM motif frequencies gave around 70% accuracy; the GMM repertoire gave about 90%.

The sequenced sample was PBMCs. The J gene is TRBJ2-6, the V gene TRBV9; 12 nucleotides align to TRBD1. This receptor was taken from a donor aged 10 to 29 with latent tuberculosis or without tuberculosis infection. In nucleotides, the CDR3 is TGTGCCAGCAGCAGAGGGACAGGGGGCACGGGGGCCAACGTCCTGACTTTC. Protein sequence: CASSRGTGGTGANVLTF. Looking up the rest from reference TRBV9 and TRBJ2-6 gives the full variable domain: DSGVTQTPKHLITATGQRVTLRCSPRSGDLSVYWYQQSLDQGLQFLIQYYNGEERAKGNILERFSAQQFPDLHSELNLSSLELGDSALYFCASSRGTGGTGANVLTFGAGSRLTVL.